The 10 T cell receptor beta chains presented below share a single source sample, sequenced in a study of Ad26.COV2.S vaccination and SARS-CoV-2 variants. This sample's treatment: 19 received Ad26.COV2.S at low or high dose, single or two shots; five or six received placebo; per-sample allocation not given. The study sampled participants on day 63 after the first vaccine or placebo injection. Profiling relied on immunoSEQ multiplex PCR, and the TCRdb table lists in-frame clones only, not all of them. The sample shows hundreds of thousands of clones, about 93% of them seen only once. The sequencing used peripheral blood, collected in a trial of Ad26.COV2.S vaccine versus placebo. Receptors were obtained from a person between 18 and 65 years old who received the Ad26.COV2.S COVID-19 vaccine or a placebo.

The rearrangement links TRBV29-1 to TRBJ1-1; D call uncertain. V lost 4 bases and J 5 bases, leaving 23 bases between the germline ends. CDR1 SQVTM and CDR2 ANQGSEA come from the germline V gene. This CDR3 spans 16 amino acids. The CDR3 sequence: CSVADPFSGKITEAFF. In DNA form, the CDR3 reads TGCAGCGTTGCGGATCCCTTTTCGGGGAAGATAACTGAAGCTTTCTTT.

This clone was detected once. J is TRBJ2-3 and V is TRBV5-1; the D gene could be TRBD1 or TRBD2 (5 bases each). Between the trimmed V and J ends, which lost 0 bases and 6 bases, there was a span of 11 bases. CDR1 is SGHRS and CDR2 is YFSETQ in the germline V gene. The CDR3 loop spans 14 amino acids. DNA for the CDR3: TGCGCCAGCAGCTTGGCCCCCGGGGACGATACGCAGTATTTT. As protein: CASSLAPGDDTQYF.

The J gene is TRBJ2-7, the V gene TRBV20-1, with 8 bases fitting TRBD2. The CDR3 extends over 13 amino acids. V lost 3 bases to trimming and J lost 4 bases; unmatched junction nucleotides: 5. Germline CDR1 DFQATT, CDR2 SNEGSKA (reference sequence). The CDR3 loop is CSASAPGGYEQYF. The CDR3 DNA follows: TGCAGTGCTAGTGCTCCGGGAGGGTACGAGCAGTACTTC.

The V and J genes are TRBV6-6 and TRBJ2-5; 13 bases are shared with TRBD2. This CDR3 comprises 15 residues. V was pared by 4 bases and J by 2 bases, with 1 base of the junction left unmatched. Per germline, CDR1 MNHNY and CDR2 SVGAGI (reference sequence). The CDR3 protein is CASSLGLAGQETQYF. CDR3 DNA: TGTGCCAGCAGTTTGGGACTAGCGGGGCAAGAGACCCAGTACTTC.

This sequence joins TRBV2 and TRBJ2-1; 7 bases match TRBD2. CDR3 size: 15 residues. The J segment lost 0 bases and the V segment lost 3 bases, leaving 2 bases of the junction unmatched. Germline V gene sequence: CDR1 SNHLY, CDR2 FYNNEI. This chain's CDR3 is CASSDSGGSYNEQFF. The CDR3 nucleotides read TGTGCCAGCAGTGATTCGGGGGGCTCCTACAATGAGCAGTTCTTC.

This CDR3 is CAWSQGGNSPLHF. CDR3 nucleotide sequence: TGTGCCTGGAGTCAGGGGGGGAATTCACCCCTCCACTTT. The rearrangement joins TRBV30 to TRBJ1-6, with TRBD1 identical over 7 bases. The trim removed 2 bases at V and 7 bases at J, leaving 2 bases unmatched. Germline V gene lookup returns CDR1 GTSNPN and CDR2 SVGIG (reference sequence). The CDR3 contains 13 residues.

The chain couples TRBV25-1 to TRBJ1-1, with D possibly TRBD1 on 5 matching bases. The CDR3 runs 13 residues. Trimming cost V 6 bases and J 3 bases, with 11 bases left between them. The germline V gene encodes CDR1 MGHDK and CDR2 SYGVNS. CDR3 in DNA: TGTGCCAGCAGCCAGGGAGTCTACACTGAAGCTTTCTTT. It encodes CASSQGVYTEAFF.

This clone was detected once. V gene TRBV19 combines with J gene TRBJ1-5; D ambiguous. CDR3 length equals 15 residues. Between the trimmed V and J ends, which lost 0 bases and 6 bases, there was a span of 12 bases. Germline V gene sequence: CDR1 LNHDA, CDR2 SQIVND (reference sequence). The CDR3 region has the DNA TGTGCCAGTAGTATAGACCCCTCAGCGGGTCAGCCCCAGCATTTT. It translates to CASSIDPSAGQPQHF.

J is TRBJ2-7 and V is TRBV27; 7 bases fit TRBD1. V shed 1 base and J 5 bases; nucleotides not matched to a gene: 2. Germline values: CDR1 MNHEY, CDR2 SMNVEV (reference sequence). CDR3 length equals 13 residues. The CDR3, as DNA: TGTGCCAGCAGTTTATTCACAGGGGACGAGCAGTACTTC. It is translated as CASSLFTGDEQYF.

This clone was recorded only once. The V call is TRBV3-1 (or the pseudogene TRBV3-2), the J call TRBJ2-2; weak D call: TRBD2 (5 bases). The CDR3 has 13 amino acids. Germline CDR1 reads LGHDT; CDR2 reads YNNKEL (reference sequence). The V and J ends lost 4 bases and 6 bases respectively, with 9 bases between them. The CDR3, as DNA: TGTGCCAGCAGCCCCCAAGCGGCCGGGGAGCTGTTTTTT. Amino acids: CASSPQAAGELFF.